This T cell receptor beta chain derives from a study of T cell responses to AZD1222 COVID-19 vaccine. Findings and limits, study-wide: Recipients of two AZD1222 doses showed rising Spike-specific TCR breadth and depth. Just a handful of people given AZD1222 tested seropositive at baseline. Clonal diversity may have been underestimated in mostly white British donors.

On this clone itself: Its cognate antigen is unknown.

Profiled with immunoSEQ multiplex PCR; TCRdb holds only in-frame clones, not every one. Among around 140,000 clones listed, 70% to 90% were seen once. V was clipped by 2 bases and J by 7 bases; unmatched bases: 10. CDR1 and CDR2 from the germline V gene are SGHTS and YDEGEE. The CDR3 sequence is 16 residues long. The receptor comes from an adult who received the MenACWY meningococcal vaccine as a control. The sample consisted of peripheral blood, taken 28 days after the second dose of the MenACWY control vaccine. This chain uses TRBV5-8 with TRBJ2-2, with 8 bases lining up with TRBD2. CDR3 sequence reads: CASSFAQRELVGELFF. The CDR3 DNA is TGTGCCAGCAGCTTCGCACAGCGGGAGTTGGTCGGGGAGCTGTTTTTT.